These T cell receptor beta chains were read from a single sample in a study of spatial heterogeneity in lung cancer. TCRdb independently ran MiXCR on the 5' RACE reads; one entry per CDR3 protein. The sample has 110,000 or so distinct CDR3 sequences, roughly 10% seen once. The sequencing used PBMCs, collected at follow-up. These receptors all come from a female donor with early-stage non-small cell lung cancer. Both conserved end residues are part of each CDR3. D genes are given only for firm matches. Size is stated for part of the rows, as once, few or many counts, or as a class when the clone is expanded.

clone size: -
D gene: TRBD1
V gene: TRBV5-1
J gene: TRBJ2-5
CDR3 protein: CASSFAGQGLETQYF
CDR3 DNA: TGCGCCAGCAGCTTCGCGGGACAGGGCTTGGAGACCCAGTACTTC

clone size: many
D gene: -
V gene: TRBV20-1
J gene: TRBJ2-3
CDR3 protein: CSASSGLPQTDTQYF
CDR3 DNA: TGCAGTGCTAGTTCCGGCCTTCCGCAAACAGATACGCAGTATTTT

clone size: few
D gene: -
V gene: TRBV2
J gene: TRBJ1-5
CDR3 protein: CASSASNQPQHF
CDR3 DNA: TGTGCCAGCAGTGCTAGCAATCAGCCCCAGCATTTT

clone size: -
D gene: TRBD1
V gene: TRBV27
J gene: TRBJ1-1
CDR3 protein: CASSFGLRTGNTEAFF
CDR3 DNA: TGTGCCAGCAGTTTTGGGTTACGGACAGGGAACACTGAAGCTTTCTTT

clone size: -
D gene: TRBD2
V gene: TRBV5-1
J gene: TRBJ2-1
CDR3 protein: CASSPGTSGSWRFNEQFF
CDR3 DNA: TGCGCCAGCAGCCCCGGGACTAGCGGGAGTTGGAGATTCAATGAGCAGTTCTTC

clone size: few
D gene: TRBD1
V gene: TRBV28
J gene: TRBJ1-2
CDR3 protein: CASSPPGGSSYGYTF
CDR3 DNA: TGTGCCAGCAGCCCTCCAGGGGGATCGTCCTATGGCTACACCTTC

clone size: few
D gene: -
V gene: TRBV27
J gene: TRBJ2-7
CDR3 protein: CASRGIRQGHEQYF
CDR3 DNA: TGTGCCAGCAGGGGCATCCGGCAGGGCCACGAGCAGTACTTC

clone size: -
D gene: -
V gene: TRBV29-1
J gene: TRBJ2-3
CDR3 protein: CSVEVGDGTDTQYF
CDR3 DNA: TGCAGCGTTGAAGTTGGAGACGGCACAGATACGCAGTATTTT

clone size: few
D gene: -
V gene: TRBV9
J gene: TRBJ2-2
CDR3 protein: CASSVVPGPGELFF
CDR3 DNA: TGTGCCAGCAGCGTAGTTCCAGGGCCCGGGGAGCTGTTTTTT

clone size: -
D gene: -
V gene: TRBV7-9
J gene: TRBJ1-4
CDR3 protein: CASSEQNNEKLFF
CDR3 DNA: TGTGCCAGCAGCGAACAGAATAATGAAAAACTGTTTTTT

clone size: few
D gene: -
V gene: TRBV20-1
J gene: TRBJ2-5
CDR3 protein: CSASLAEKPQETQYF
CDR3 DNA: TGCAGTGCTAGTTTAGCAGAAAAGCCCCAAGAGACCCAGTACTTC

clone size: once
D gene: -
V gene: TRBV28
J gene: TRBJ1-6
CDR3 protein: CASSLYGQSSYNSPLHF
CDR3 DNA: TGTGCCAGCAGTTTATATGGACAAAGCTCCTATAATTCACCCCTCCACTTT

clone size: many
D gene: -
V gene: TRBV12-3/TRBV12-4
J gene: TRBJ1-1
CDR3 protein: CASSLDVVDTEAFF
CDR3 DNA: TGTGCCAGCAGTTTAGACGTTGTCGACACTGAAGCTTTCTTT

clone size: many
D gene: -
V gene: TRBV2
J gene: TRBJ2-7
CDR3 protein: CASIEAAARSDEQYF
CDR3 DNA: TGTGCCAGCATAGAGGCCGCGGCCCGGAGCGACGAGCAGTACTTC

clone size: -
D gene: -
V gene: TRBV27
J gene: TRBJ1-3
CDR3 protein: CASSLSSTVGNTIYF
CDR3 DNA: TGTGCCAGCAGTTTATCTAGTACAGTCGGAAACACCATATATTTT

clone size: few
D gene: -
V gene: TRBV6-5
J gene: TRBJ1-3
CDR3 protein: CASSYSIRGDGNTIYF
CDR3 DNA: TGTGCCAGCAGTTACTCAATCAGGGGAGATGGTAACACCATATATTTT

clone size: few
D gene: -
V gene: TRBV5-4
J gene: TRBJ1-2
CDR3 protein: CASSSFKAGPYGYTF
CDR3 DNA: TGTGCCAGCAGTTCCTTCAAGGCGGGACCCTATGGCTACACCTTC

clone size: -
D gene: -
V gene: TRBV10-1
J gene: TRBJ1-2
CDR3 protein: CASSSDSTEPYGYTF
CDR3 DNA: TGCGCCAGCAGTTCAGATTCGACAGAGCCCTATGGCTACACCTTC

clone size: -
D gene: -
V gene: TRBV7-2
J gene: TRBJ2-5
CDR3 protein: CASSPQILQTRTQYF
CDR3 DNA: TGTGCCAGCAGCCCTCAAATACTACAAACCAGGACCCAGTACTTC

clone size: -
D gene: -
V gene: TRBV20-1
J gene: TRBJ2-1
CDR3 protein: CSKSGTLNNEQFF
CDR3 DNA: TGCAGTAAATCCGGGACCTTAAACAATGAGCAGTTCTTC

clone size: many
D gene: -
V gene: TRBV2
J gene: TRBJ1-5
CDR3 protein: CASSEVRGQPQHF
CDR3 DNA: TGTGCCAGCAGTGAGGTCAGGGGCCAGCCCCAGCATTTT

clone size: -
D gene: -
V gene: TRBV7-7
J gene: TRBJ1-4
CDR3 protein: CASSLVPKGVEEKLFF
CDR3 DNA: TGTGCTAGCAGCTTAGTCCCGAAGGGAGTAGAGGAAAAACTGTTTTTT

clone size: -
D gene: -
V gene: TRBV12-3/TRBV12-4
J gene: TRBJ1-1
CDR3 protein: CASSQRGGVRNTEAFF
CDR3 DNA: TGTGCCAGCAGCCAACGGGGTGGGGTTCGGAACACTGAAGCTTTCTTT

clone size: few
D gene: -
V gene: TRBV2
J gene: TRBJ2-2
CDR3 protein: CASKVMPSGELFF
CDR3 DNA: TGTGCCAGCAAGGTGATGCCGTCCGGGGAGCTGTTTTTT

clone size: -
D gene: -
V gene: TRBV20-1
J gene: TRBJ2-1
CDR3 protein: CSARDDLSVSNEQFF
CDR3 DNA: TGCAGTGCTAGAGATGACCTTAGCGTCTCCAATGAGCAGTTCTTC

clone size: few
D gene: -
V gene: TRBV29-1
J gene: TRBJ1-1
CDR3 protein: CSVVPDRLNTEAFF
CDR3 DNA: TGCAGCGTTGTTCCCGACAGGTTGAACACTGAAGCTTTCTTT

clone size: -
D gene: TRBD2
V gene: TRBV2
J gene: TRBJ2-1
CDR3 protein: CASSDSLGSGRTNEQFF
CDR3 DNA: TGTGCCAGCAGTGACTCCCTGGGTAGCGGGAGAACCAACGAGCAGTTCTTC

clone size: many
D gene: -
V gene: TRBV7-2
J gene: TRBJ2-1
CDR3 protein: CASSLAMGLQFF
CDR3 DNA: TGTGCCAGCAGCTTAGCTATGGGTTTGCAGTTCTTC

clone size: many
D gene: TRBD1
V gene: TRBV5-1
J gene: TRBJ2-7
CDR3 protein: CASSPGQATYEQYF
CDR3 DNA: TGCGCCAGCAGCCCGGGACAGGCGACCTACGAGCAGTACTTC

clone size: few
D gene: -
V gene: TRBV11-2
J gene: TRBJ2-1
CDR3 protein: CASSDPRGYNEQFF
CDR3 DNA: TGTGCCAGCAGCGATCCTAGGGGATACAATGAGCAGTTCTTC

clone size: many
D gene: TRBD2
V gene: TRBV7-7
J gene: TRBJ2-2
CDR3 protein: CASSEGLAGSANTGELFF
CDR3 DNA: TGTGCTAGCAGCGAGGGACTAGCGGGTTCCGCGAACACCGGGGAGCTGTTTTTT

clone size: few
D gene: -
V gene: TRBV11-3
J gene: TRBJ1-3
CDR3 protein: CASTYTNSGNTIYF
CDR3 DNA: TGTGCCAGCACCTACACCAACTCTGGAAACACCATATATTTT

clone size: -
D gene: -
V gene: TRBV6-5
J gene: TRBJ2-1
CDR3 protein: CASSQDRRIHFYNEQFF
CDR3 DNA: TGTGCCAGCAGTCAGGACAGACGGATACACTTTTACAATGAGCAGTTCTTC

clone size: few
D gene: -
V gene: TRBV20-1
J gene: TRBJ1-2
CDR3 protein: CSARDPGSSNYGYTF
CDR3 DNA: TGCAGTGCTAGAGACCCAGGGAGTTCTAACTATGGCTACACCTTC

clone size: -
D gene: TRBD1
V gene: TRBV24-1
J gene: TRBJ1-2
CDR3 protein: CATSDTGGSGYGYTF
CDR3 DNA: TGTGCCACCAGTGATACAGGGGGCTCAGGGTATGGCTACACCTTC

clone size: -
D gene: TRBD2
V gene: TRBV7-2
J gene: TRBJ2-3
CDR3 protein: CASSFGAGVNTDTQYF
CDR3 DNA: TGTGCCAGCAGCTTTGGGGCGGGAGTTAACACAGATACGCAGTATTTT

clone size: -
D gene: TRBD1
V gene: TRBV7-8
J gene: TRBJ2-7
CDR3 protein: CASSTWDRGSHEQYF
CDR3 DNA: TGTGCCAGCAGCACCTGGGACAGGGGCTCCCACGAGCAGTACTTC

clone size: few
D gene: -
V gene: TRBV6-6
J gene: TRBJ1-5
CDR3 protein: CASSYARGGNQPQHF
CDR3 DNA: TGTGCCAGCAGTTACGCCCGGGGGGGCAATCAGCCCCAGCATTTT

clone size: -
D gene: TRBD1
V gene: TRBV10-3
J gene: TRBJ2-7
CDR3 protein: CAIKGTETYEQYF
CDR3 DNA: TGTGCCATCAAAGGGACAGAAACTTACGAGCAGTACTTC

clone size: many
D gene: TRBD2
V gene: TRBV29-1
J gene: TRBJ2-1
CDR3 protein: CSVVKGGGLAGNNEQFF
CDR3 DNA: TGCAGCGTTGTTAAGGGAGGAGGCCTAGCGGGGAACAATGAGCAGTTCTTC

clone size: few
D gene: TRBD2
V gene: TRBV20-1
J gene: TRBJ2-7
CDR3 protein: CSASGRAYYEQYF
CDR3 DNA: TGCAGTGCTAGCGGGAGGGCTTACTACGAGCAGTACTTC

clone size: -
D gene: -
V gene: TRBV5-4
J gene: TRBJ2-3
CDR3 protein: CASRTHPGGTDTQYF
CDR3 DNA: TGTGCCAGCAGGACACATCCAGGGGGCACAGATACGCAGTATTTT

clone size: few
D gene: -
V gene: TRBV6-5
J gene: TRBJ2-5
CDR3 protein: CASSYPGAETQYF
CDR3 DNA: TGTGCCAGCAGTTACCCAGGAGCGGAGACCCAGTACTTC

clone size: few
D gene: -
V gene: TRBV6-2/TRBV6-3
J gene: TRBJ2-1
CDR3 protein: CASSPPRRAHEQFF
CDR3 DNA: TGTGCCAGCAGTCCGCCGCGAAGGGCCCATGAGCAGTTCTTC

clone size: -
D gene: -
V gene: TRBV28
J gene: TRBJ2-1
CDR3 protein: CASSLKSADNEQFF
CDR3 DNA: TGTGCCAGCAGTTTAAAATCAGCAGACAATGAGCAGTTCTTC

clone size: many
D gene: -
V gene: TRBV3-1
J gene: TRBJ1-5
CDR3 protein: CASSQDVPGPWPQHF
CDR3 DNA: TGTGCCAGCAGCCAAGATGTTCCAGGTCCTTGGCCCCAGCATTTT

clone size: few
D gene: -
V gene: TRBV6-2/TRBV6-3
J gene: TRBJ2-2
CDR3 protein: CASSSNRDTGELFF
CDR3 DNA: TGTGCCAGCAGTTCTAACAGGGACACCGGGGAGCTGTTTTTT